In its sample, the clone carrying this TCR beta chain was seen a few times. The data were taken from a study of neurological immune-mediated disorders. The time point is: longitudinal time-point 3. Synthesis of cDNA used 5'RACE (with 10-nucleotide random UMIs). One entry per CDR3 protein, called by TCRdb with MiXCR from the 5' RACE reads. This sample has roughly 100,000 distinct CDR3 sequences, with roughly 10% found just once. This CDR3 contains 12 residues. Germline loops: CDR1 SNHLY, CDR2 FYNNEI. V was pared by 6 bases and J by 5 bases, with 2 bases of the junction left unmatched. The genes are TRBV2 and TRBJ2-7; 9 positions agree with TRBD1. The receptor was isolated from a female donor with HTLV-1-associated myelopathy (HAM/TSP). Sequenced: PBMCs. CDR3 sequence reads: CASRGQGNEQYF. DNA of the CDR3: TGTGCCAGCAGGGGACAGGGAAACGAGCAGTACTTC.